The 16 T cell receptor beta chains in this list originate from one sample, sequenced in a study of shared clonotypes between healthy human individuals. Clones were sequenced by immunoSEQ multiplex PCR, and TCRdb holds only the in-frame ones, with some missing. Of approximately 2,200,000 clones in the sample, around 93% were seen once. Positively selected for CCR7, the CD45RO-negative cells used as naive CD8 cells excluded terminally differentiated effector memory CD45RA+ cells. The sequencing sample was made of naive CD8+ T cells from PBMCs. Source of these receptors: a man aged 18-30 years in good health. Some clones in this sample may be carry-over from other donors' samples.

This sequence joins TRBV27 and TRBJ2-7; either TRBD1 or TRBD2 may supply D (7 bases each). Trimming pared 6 bases from V and 0 bases from J, leaving 18 bases between. The CDR3 contains 16 residues. Germline CDR1 and CDR2: MNHEY and SMNVEV (reference sequence). As DNA, the CDR3 is TGTGCCAGCAGCCCGTCGACAGGGACTACCTCCTACGAGCAGTACTTC. It encodes CASSPSTGTTSYEQYF.

This clone has just a few counts. The chain couples TRBV15 to TRBJ1-5; D is ambiguous. The V gene's germline CDR1 is LNHNV and CDR2 YYDKDF (reference sequence). The CDR3 extends over 13 amino acids. Trimming removed 0 bases from V and 6 bases from J, with 6 bases in between. In nucleotides, the CDR3 is TGTGCCACCAGCAGAGAGGTGGGTCAGCCCCAGCATTTT. It specifies CATSREVGQPQHF.

The rearrangement links TRBV9 to TRBJ2-2; perhaps TRBD2 as D (6 bases). The germline V and J ends were trimmed by 3 bases and 6 bases, with 15 bases remaining between them. Per the germline V gene, CDR1 is SGDLS and CDR2 is YYNGEE. The CDR3 is 15 residues long. The chain's CDR3 is CASSDDGRLAGELFF. The CDR3, as DNA: TGTGCCAGCAGCGACGATGGCCGACTAGCCGGGGAGCTGTTTTTT.

The chain's CDR3 is CASSSATGLTDTQYF. CDR3 DNA: TGTGCCAGCAGCTCAGCCACGGGATTGACAGATACGCAGTATTTT. The chain couples TRBV5-4 to TRBJ2-3; TRBD2 might be the D (5 bases). The V gene's germline CDR1 is SGHNT and CDR2 YYREEE (reference sequence). The CDR3 spans 15 residues. V dropped 3 bases and J dropped 3 bases, with 14 bases sitting between them.

Of note for this clone: In the same sample, other DNA sequences code for this CDR3. This sequence joins TRBV28 and TRBJ2-7; unclear D gene. V lost 6 bases, J lost 5 bases, and 8 bases lay in between. CDR1 is MDHEN, CDR2 SYDVKM, per germline. The CDR3 runs 11 residues. CDR3 amino acids: CASSPLHEQYF. The CDR3 DNA reads as TGTGCCAGCAGCCCCCTCCACGAGCAGTACTTC. The entire variable domain, with the rest obtained from reference TRBV28 and TRBJ2-7, is as follows: DVKVTQSSRYLVKRTGEKVFLECVQDMDHENMFWYRQDPGLGLRLIYFSYDVKMKEKGDIPEGYSVSREKKERFSLILESASTNQTSMYLCASSPLHEQYFGPGTRLTVT.

The genes are TRBV7-2 and TRBJ2-1, with TRBD2 matching 7 bases. This CDR3 region has 12 residues. The germline V gene has CDR1 SGHTA and CDR2 FQGNSA. V was pared by 1 base and J by 12 bases, with 3 bases of the junction left unmatched. The CDR3 loop is CASSLGGEGQFF. Here the CDR3 DNA reads TGTGCCAGCAGCTTAGGAGGGGAGGGGCAGTTCTTC.

The V call is TRBV7-3, the J call TRBJ2-1, with TRBD2 identical over 11 bases. This CDR3 comprises 15 residues. Germline V gene data show CDR1 as SGHTA and CDR2 as FQGTGA. The junction had 4 bases not matched to a gene; V was cut back by 4 bases and J by 5 bases. CDR3 nucleotides: TGTGCCAGCAGCTCGACTAGCGGGATAAACAATGAGCAGTTCTTC. Encoded protein: CASSSTSGINNEQFF. The full variable domain, its missing parts supplied by reference TRBV7-3 and TRBJ2-1, is GAGVSQTPSNKVTEKGKYVELRCDPISGHTALYWYRQSLGQGPEFLIYFQGTGAADDSGLPNDRFFAVRPEGSVSTLKIQRTERGDSAVYLCASSSTSGINNEQFFGPGTRLTVL.

The chain carries TRBV6-5 and TRBJ2-7; D gene ambiguous. The CDR3 runs 14 residues. CDR1 and CDR2 (germline): MNHEY, SVGAGI. The germline V and J ends were trimmed by 4 bases and 5 bases, with 15 bases remaining between them. The CDR3 protein is CASSFLYATHEQYF. CDR3 DNA sequence: TGTGCCAGCAGTTTTCTTTACGCGACTCACGAGCAGTACTTC.

This clone was observed once. The genes are TRBV7-2 and TRBJ2-7; 9 bases align to TRBD1. Per the germline V gene, CDR1 is SGHTA and CDR2 is FQGNSA. V was clipped by 8 bases and J by 2 bases; unmatched bases: 7. This CDR3 contains 14 residues. This chain's CDR3 is CASRVRQGAYEQYF. The CDR3 region has the DNA TGTGCCAGCCGGGTCCGACAGGGGGCCTACGAGCAGTACTTC.

V is TRBV5-6 and J is TRBJ2-4; TRBD2 is a possible D gene (5 bases). CDR3 length: 13 residues. V was pared by 0 bases and J by 7 bases, with 8 bases between. Germline V gene lookup returns CDR1 SGHDT and CDR2 YYEEEE. The CDR3 here is CASSLGGWNIQYF. CDR3 DNA sequence: TGTGCCAGCAGCTTGGGCGGGTGGAACATTCAGTACTTC.

This chain joins TRBV25-1 and TRBJ1-4, with a weak D call TRBD1 (5 bases). The germline CDR1 and CDR2 sequences are MGHDK and SYGVNS. CDR3 size: 13 residues. V was pared by 6 bases and J by 4 bases, with 9 bases between. The CDR3 loop reads CASSQGFNEKLFF. The CDR3 DNA sequence: TGTGCCAGCAGCCAGGGCTTTAATGAAAAACTGTTTTTT.

This clone appeared a few times. The identical CDR3 is also encoded by other nucleotide sequences in the sample. The chain employs TRBV19 and TRBJ2-7; tentatively, D is TRBD1 (6 bases). Germline V gene sequence: CDR1 LNHDA, CDR2 SQIVND (reference sequence). The CDR3 covers 13 residues. The V gene lost 6 bases and the J gene lost 0 bases, with 9 bases spanning the gap. The CDR3 DNA is TGTGCCAGTAGCCTGGACAGCTCCTACGAGCAGTACTTC. Translated: CASSLDSSYEQYF.

In this sample, this clone turned up once. The chain recombines TRBV15 with TRBJ2-7; no definite D call. The length of the CDR3 is 12 residues. V gave up 3 bases and J gave up 3 bases, with 6 bases separating them. In germline, CDR1 is LNHNV, CDR2 YYDKDF (reference sequence). Here the CDR3 reads CATSSGNYEQYF. In nucleotides, the CDR3 is TGTGCCACCAGCAGCGGAAACTACGAGCAGTACTTC.

This clone was detected once. V gene TRBV11-2 combines with J gene TRBJ2-7; 13 bases agree with TRBD2. Germline CDR1 SGHAT, CDR2 FQNNGV. The length of the CDR3 is 16 residues. V lost 3 bases, J lost 4 bases, and 6 bases stayed unmatched. The CDR3 region has the DNA TGTGCCAGCAGCTTGGGACTAGCGGGACCGGAGTACGAGCAGTACTTC. Translation: CASSLGLAGPEYEQYF.

The V call is TRBV6-6, the J call TRBJ2-7; D gene ambiguous. V was clipped by 2 bases and J by 7 bases, with 12 bases between them. This CDR3 is built from 13 residues. Per germline, CDR1 MNHNY and CDR2 SVGAGI (reference sequence). CDR3 nucleotide sequence: TGTGCCAGCAGTTACCCCCGAGTGGTGGAGCAGTACTTC. Translating it yields CASSYPRVVEQYF.

In nucleotides, the CDR3 is TGTGCCAGCCGTGATGGGGGAGCGAGGTACAATGAGCAGTTCTTC. It codes for CASRDGGARYNEQFF. The gene calls are TRBV11-3 and TRBJ2-1; the D gene could be TRBD1 or TRBD2 (5 bases each). The V and J ends lost 8 bases and 4 bases respectively, with 18 bases between them. This CDR3 spans 15 amino acids. Germline CDR1 is SGHNT and CDR2 is YENEEA.